Below, 29 T cell receptor beta chains from the same sample are listed, as sequenced in a study of blood T cell repertoires in COVID-19. The method was immunoSEQ multiplex PCR; TCRdb's version includes in-frame clones alone and lacks a portion of them. The sample shows over 150,000 clones, more than 80% of them seen only once. Sample: peripheral blood. These receptors were collected from a man aged 45-60 years with acute or convalescent COVID-19.

V is TRBV28 and J is TRBJ1-6; the D is unclear. This CDR3 comprises 15 residues. V lost 4 bases and J 5 bases, leaving 12 bases between the germline ends. The germline V gene has CDR1 MDHEN and CDR2 SYDVKM. Here the CDR3 DNA reads TGTGCCAGCAGTTCTGCGGGGTCAGATAATTCACCCCTCCACTTT. This encodes CASSSAGSDNSPLHF. Variable domain in full (rest from reference TRBV28 and TRBJ1-6): DVKVTQSSRYLVKRTGEKVFLECVQDMDHENMFWYRQDPGLGLRLIYFSYDVKMKEKGDIPEGYSVSREKKERFSLILESASTNQTSMYLCASSSAGSDNSPLHFGNGTRLTVT.

The chain combines TRBV5-1 with TRBJ2-1; TRBD1 matches at 9 bases. Unmatched junction bases numbered 8, after V lost 7 bases and J lost 6 bases. The CDR3 extends over 14 amino acids. The V gene's germline CDR1 is SGHRS and CDR2 YFSETQ. CDR3 nucleotides: TGCGCCAGCGGTAAGGGACAGGGTTTCAATGAGCAGTTCTTC. This gives the protein CASGKGQGFNEQFF.

The chain has TRBV27 and TRBJ2-1; 10 nucleotides line up with TRBD2. This CDR3 has 16 amino acids. Germline CDR1 reads MNHEY; CDR2 reads SMNVEV (reference sequence). With 4 bases clipped from V and 3 bases from J, the junction kept 6 bases outside the gene matches. CDR3 protein: CASSSSLAGVYNEQFF. CDR3 nucleotide sequence: TGTGCCAGCAGTTCCAGCCTAGCGGGAGTCTACAATGAGCAGTTCTTC.

This clone showed up just once. The CDR3 DNA follows: TGCGCCAGCAGCTTGGGCTACAGGGGTGACACCGGGGAGCTGTTTTTT. Protein: CASSLGYRGDTGELFF. The chain employs TRBV5-1 and TRBJ2-2; 7 bases are a match to TRBD1. The CDR3 length is 16 residues. The germline gives CDR1 SGHRS, CDR2 YFSETQ. With 0 bases clipped from V and 3 bases from J, the junction kept 5 bases outside the gene matches. The whole variable domain, filled in from reference TRBV5-1 and TRBJ2-2, reads KAGVTQTPRYLIKTRGQQVTLSCSPISGHRSVSWYQQTPGQGLQFLFEYFSETQRNKGNFPGRFSGRQFSNSRSEMNVSTLELGDSALYLCASSLGYRGDTGELFFGEGSRLTVL.

This chain connects TRBV7-9 to TRBJ2-7; TRBD1 aligns across 7 bases. Germline V lookup: CDR1 SEHNR, CDR2 FQNEAQ (reference sequence). J gave up 2 bases and V 5 bases, and 9 bases lay outside the gene matches. The CDR3 has 15 residues. In DNA, the CDR3 is TGTGCCAGCAGCCTACCGGGACAGAGGACCTACGAGCAGTACTTC. Translating it yields CASSLPGQRTYEQYF. The variable domain in full, with the rest retrieved from reference TRBV7-9 and TRBJ2-7, is DTGVSQNPRHKITKRGQNVTFRCDPISEHNRLYWYRQTLGQGPEFLTYFQNEAQLEKSRLLSDRFSAERPKGSFSTLEIQRTEQGDSAMYLCASSLPGQRTYEQYFGPGTRLTVT.

The V gene is TRBV3-1 (or the pseudogene TRBV3-2), the J gene TRBJ2-1; maybe TRBD2 (6 bases). V gave up 2 bases and J gave up 4 bases, with 15 bases separating them. Per the germline V gene, CDR1 is LGHDT and CDR2 is YNNKEL (reference sequence). The CDR3 is 16 residues long. CDR3 bases: TGTGCCAGCAGCCAAACCGGGACTTTTCTTTACAATGAGCAGTTCTTC. This codes for CASSQTGTFLYNEQFF.

The chain combines TRBV7-2 with TRBJ1-2; 9 bases align to TRBD1. CDR1 is SGHTA and CDR2 is FQGNSA in the germline V gene. V dropped 5 bases and J dropped 5; count of bases not matched to a gene: 3. The CDR3 has 13 residues. In DNA, the CDR3 is TGTGCCAGCAGCCCAGACAGGGGGTATGGCTACACCTTC. The encoded protein is CASSPDRGYGYTF.

In this sample, this clone turned up many times. The genes are TRBV5-4 and TRBJ2-2; 7 bases map to TRBD2. The V and J ends lost 4 bases and 5 bases, in that order; junction bases with no gene match: 8. CDR1 SGHNT and CDR2 YYREEE come from the germline V gene (reference sequence). CDR3 length equals 15 residues. CDR3 protein: CASSALARGTGELFF. For the CDR3, the DNA is TGTGCCAGCAGCGCCTTAGCGCGGGGGACCGGGGAGCTGTTTTTT. Based on the CDR3 plus reference TRBV5-4 and TRBJ2-2, the full variable domain is ETGVTQSPTHLIKTRGQQVTLRCSSQSGHNTVSWYQQALGQGPQFIFQYYREEENGRGNFPPRFSGLQFPNYSSELNVNALELDDSALYLCASSALARGTGELFFGEGSRLTVL.

The chain uses TRBV18 and TRBJ2-2; possible D gene TRBD2, 5 bases. CDR3 length: 14 amino acids. The germline V gene encodes CDR1 KGHSH and CDR2 LQKENI. The germline V and J ends were trimmed by 3 bases and 6 bases, with 11 bases remaining between them. CDR3 coding DNA: TGTGCCAGCTCACCGCCTCACGGGGCCGGGGAGCTGTTTTTT. Its translation: CASSPPHGAGELFF.

This chain uses TRBV28 with TRBJ2-2, with a weak D call TRBD2 (7 bases). Trimming took off 7 bases at V and 7 bases at J, with 16 bases between the two ends. CDR3 length equals 14 residues. Germline V lookup: CDR1 MDHEN, CDR2 SYDVKM. The CDR3 region has the DNA TGTGCCAGCACATTGGGGGGGCTCGGCGGGGAGCTGTTTTTT. It encodes CASTLGGLGGELFF.

This chain uses TRBV6-1 with TRBJ1-5; TRBD1 agrees at 8 bases. V was pared by 3 bases and J by 5 bases, with 6 bases of the junction left unmatched. The CDR3 totals 15 residues. The germline gives CDR1 MNHNS, CDR2 SASEGT. This CDR3 reads CASSEGQVGDQPQHF. CDR3 nucleotides: TGTGCCAGCAGTGAGGGACAGGTAGGGGATCAGCCCCAGCATTTT.

The V and J genes are TRBV3-1 (or the pseudogene TRBV3-2) and TRBJ1-1; no definite D call. Trimming removed 3 bases from V and 5 bases from J, with 7 bases in between. The CDR3 consists of 12 residues. Germline V gene data show CDR1 as LGHDT and CDR2 as YNNKEL (reference sequence). The CDR3 bases are TGTGCCAGCAGCCAGTCCCGTACTGAAGCTTTCTTT. Translating it yields CASSQSRTEAFF.

This clone was detected once. The gene calls are TRBV19 and TRBJ2-1, with a tentative D call TRBD1 (5 bases). V lost 3 bases to trimming and J lost 0 bases, with 9 bases between them. CDR3 length equals 15 residues. CDR1 LNHDA and CDR2 SQIVND come from the germline V gene (reference sequence). In DNA form, the CDR3 reads TGTGCCAGTAGTATTATACAGGCCTCCTACAATGAGCAGTTCTTC. Residues: CASSIIQASYNEQFF.

The rearrangement joins TRBV11-2 to TRBJ1-1, with D possibly TRBD1 on 5 matching bases. The germline gives CDR1 SGHAT, CDR2 FQNNGV. CDR3 length equals 13 residues. The ends were cut back, 1 base at V and 6 bases at J, with 9 bases in the middle. DNA for the CDR3: TGTGCCAGCAGCTTAGGCAGGGCCGCTGAAGCTTTCTTT. Translation: CASSLGRAAEAFF.

V gene TRBV7-9 combines with J gene TRBJ2-1; TRBD1 might be the D (5 bases). The V gene lost 2 bases and the J gene lost 7 bases, with 21 bases spanning the gap. This CDR3 is built from 17 residues. Germline lookup yields CDR1 SEHNR and CDR2 FQNEAQ (reference sequence). The DNA of the CDR3 is TGTGCCAGCAGCTTACCCAGGGCTACCTTTAACCTGAATGAGCAGTTCTTC. Translating gives CASSLPRATFNLNEQFF.

J is TRBJ2-7 and V is TRBV6-5, with 8 bases aligning to TRBD1. The CDR3 sequence is 15 residues long. The germline gives CDR1 MNHEY, CDR2 SVGAGI. V lost 5 bases and J lost 2; bases outside the gene matches: 8. The CDR3 reads CASSPRQGAPYEQYV. As DNA, the CDR3 is TGTGCCAGCAGTCCCCGTCAGGGGGCTCCCTACGAGCAGTACGTC.

This chain connects TRBV7-2 to TRBJ1-6; the match to TRBD1 covers 9 bases. CDR1 and CDR2 (germline): SGHTA, FQGNSA. The length of the CDR3 is 15 residues. V gave up 3 bases and J gave up 7 bases; unmatched junction bases: 4. DNA for the CDR3: TGTGCCAGCAGCTTGGCCGGGACAGGGAATTCACCCCTCCACTTT. It yields the protein CASSLAGTGNSPLHF.

The CDR3 loop is CASRKSGINQPQHF. For the CDR3, the DNA is TGTGCCAGCAGGAAGTCAGGCATCAATCAGCCCCAGCATTTT. The chain is built from TRBV27 and TRBJ1-5; D remains unclear. The germline CDR1 and CDR2 sequences are MNHEY and SMNVEV (reference sequence). This CDR3 is built from 14 residues. The V end was cut by 6 bases, the J end by 3 bases, with 12 bases between.

The chain carries TRBV6-6 and TRBJ2-7; possibly TRBD2 for D (6 bases). Deletions cut 6 bases from V and 0 bases from J, with 9 bases between. From germline, CDR1 is MNHNY and CDR2 SVGAGI (reference sequence). This CDR3 contains 13 residues. The CDR3 reads CASRVADSYEQYF. The CDR3 coding sequence is TGTGCCAGCAGGGTAGCGGACTCCTACGAGCAGTACTTC.

The chain recombines TRBV6-2 or TRBV6-3 with TRBJ1-1; the D is unclear. Germline lookup yields CDR1 MNHEY and CDR2 SVGEGT. This CDR3 region has 14 residues. V lost 2 bases and J lost 5, with 12 bases in between. The CDR3 loop reads CASSYGREGTEAFF. CDR3 nucleotide sequence: TGTGCCAGCAGTTACGGACGGGAAGGAACTGAAGCTTTCTTT.

The chain uses TRBV5-4 and TRBJ1-1; 8 nucleotides agree with TRBD1. This CDR3 region has 15 residues. The V segment lost 4 bases and the J segment 1 base; nucleotides outside the gene matches: 6. Germline V gives CDR1 SGHNT, CDR2 YYREEE (reference sequence). The CDR3 region has the DNA TGTGCCAGCAGCGCCCGACAGGGGTCGAACACTGAAGCTTTCTTT. It codes for CASSARQGSNTEAFF.

This clone was recorded only once. This chain uses TRBV28 with TRBJ2-7, with TRBD1 as a possible D gene (5 bases). Looked up from germline, CDR1 is MDHEN and CDR2 is SYDVKM. The CDR3 spans 12 residues. Trimming cost V 9 bases and J 3 bases, with 12 bases left between them. CDR3 DNA sequence: TGTGCCAGTCGGACACCGAGCTACGAGCAGTACTTC. As protein: CASRTPSYEQYF. The variable domain in full, with the rest retrieved from reference TRBV28 and TRBJ2-7, is DVKVTQSSRYLVKRTGEKVFLECVQDMDHENMFWYRQDPGLGLRLIYFSYDVKMKEKGDIPEGYSVSREKKERFSLILESASTNQTSMYLCASRTPSYEQYFGPGTRLTVT.

The rearrangement joins TRBV7-3 to TRBJ2-2; D is perhaps TRBD1 (5 bases). V shed 3 bases and J shed 4 bases, with 9 bases lying between them. The CDR3 extends over 14 amino acids. CDR1 SGHTA and CDR2 FQGTGA come from the germline V gene. CDR3 sequence reads: CASSLGQSTGELFF. The CDR3 region has the DNA TGTGCCAGCAGCTTGGGGCAGAGCACCGGGGAGCTGTTTTTT.

The chain is built from TRBV6-2 or TRBV6-3 and TRBJ1-1; 7 bases align to TRBD1. The germline CDR1 and CDR2 sequences are MNHEY and SVGEGT. The J segment lost 1 base and the V segment lost 5 bases, leaving 4 bases of the junction unmatched. This CDR3 has 14 residues. CDR3 nucleotide sequence: TGTGCCAGCAGTCCGGGACAGACGAACACTGAAGCTTTCTTT. Its protein is CASSPGQTNTEAFF.

The chain employs TRBV28 and TRBJ2-6; TRBD2 is a possible D gene (5 bases). V was trimmed by 9 bases and J by 0 bases, leaving 9 bases between them. This CDR3 has 14 amino acids. Germline CDR1 reads MDHEN; CDR2 reads SYDVKM. CDR3 coding DNA: TGTGCCAGTGGGGAGTCCTCTGGGGCCAACGTCCTGACTTTC. Its translation is CASGESSGANVLTF.

J is TRBJ1-5 and V is TRBV9; no clear D gene. Between the trimmed V and J ends, which lost 0 bases and 5 bases, there was a span of 6 bases. Germline CDR1 is SGDLS and CDR2 is YYNGEE. The CDR3 length is 13 residues. The CDR3 DNA reads as TGTGCCAGCAGCGTAGATGGAGATCAGCCCCAGCATTTT. Protein: CASSVDGDQPQHF.

DNA of the CDR3: TGTGCCAGCAGTCGCGGGGGGGGAGAGCAGTACGTC. Amino acid sequence: CASSRGGGEQYV. The V and J genes are TRBV6-1 and TRBJ2-7; TRBD2 matches at 9 bases. The CDR3 is 12 residues long. After removal of 5 bases from V and 7 bases from J, the junction contained 3 bases not matched to a gene. CDR1 and CDR2 (germline): MNHNS, SASEGT.

In DNA form, the CDR3 reads TGTGCCAGCAGCTTAGCCCCACGGGATACGCAGTATTTT. Its translation is CASSLAPRDTQYF. J is TRBJ2-3 and V is TRBV11-2; D unclear. Germline values: CDR1 SGHAT, CDR2 FQNNGV. The CDR3 sequence is 13 residues long. V was shortened by 1 base and J by 6 bases, with 8 bases between the two germline ends.

The genes are TRBV7-2 and TRBJ1-2; D may be TRBD1 (6 bases). The V gene's germline CDR1 is SGHTA and CDR2 FQGNSA. The CDR3 totals 12 residues. V was pared by 3 bases and J by 5 bases, with 7 bases between. CDR3 in DNA: TGTGCCAGCAGCTTGGACAGTTATGGCTACACCTTC. This gives the protein CASSLDSYGYTF.